Listed here are 8 T cell receptor beta chains from one sample, sequenced in a study of human T cells and chemical hapten exposure. TCRdb reprocessed the RACE reads via MiXCR and lists one record per CDR3 protein. Of 99,000 or so distinct CDR3 sequences in the sample, under 40% were seen once. The time point here: patch test 3, about 24 weeks after DPC sensitization. Stated treatment: therapeutic diphenylcyclopropenone sensitization with weekly scalp DPC. Specimen: whole blood, collected in connection with sensitization to the hapten diphenylcyclopropenone (DPC). The receptors were sampled from a man aged 35 to 55 with alopecia areata. Some clones in this sample may be carry-over from other donors' samples.

The chain recombines TRBV12-3 or TRBV12-4 with TRBJ1-2; a possible D gene is TRBD1 (5 bases). This CDR3 contains 12 residues. The V and J ends lost 10 bases and 4 bases respectively, with 13 bases between them. Here the CDR3 DNA reads TGTGCCACAGCGGGGGACGCCTATGGCTACACCTTC. This codes for CATAGDAYGYTF.

This clonotype was recorded a few times. CDR3 nucleotide sequence: TGTGCCAGCAGTGAGCCAGGGACAGCGACCTACGAGCAGTACTTC. It is translated as CASSEPGTATYEQYF. This sequence joins TRBV28 and TRBJ2-7; 7 bases fit TRBD1. The CDR3 totals 15 residues. Trimming removed 5 bases from V and 2 bases from J; junction bases left unmatched: 9. Germline V CDR1 and CDR2: MDHEN, SYDVKM.

In its sample, this clonotype was seen a few times. The V call is TRBV20-1, the J call TRBJ2-1; 12 nucleotides line up with TRBD2. The CDR3 spans 16 residues. CDR1 DFQATT and CDR2 SNEGSKA come from the germline V gene (reference sequence). After removal of 2 bases from V and 5 bases from J, the junction contained 7 bases not matched to a gene. As DNA, the CDR3 is TGCAGTGCTAGATCGTCTAGCGGGAGGGTGGACAATGAGCAGTTCTTC. It yields the protein CSARSSSGRVDNEQFF.

The chain recombines TRBV6-5 with TRBJ2-3, with D tentatively TRBD1 or TRBD2 (5 bases each). The CDR3 sequence is 14 residues long. Trimming pared 0 bases from V and 6 bases from J, leaving 10 bases between. From germline, CDR1 is MNHEY and CDR2 SVGAGI. CDR3 nucleotide sequence: TGTGCCAGCAGTTACTCCAGTTGGGGGGATACGCAGTATTTT. Amino acid sequence: CASSYSSWGDTQYF.

The CDR3 here is CASSYSRDRGTYEQYV. CDR3 coding DNA: TGTGCCAGCAGTTACTCACGGGACAGGGGAACCTACGAGCAGTACGTC. This chain uses TRBV6-2 or TRBV6-3 with TRBJ2-7; TRBD1 agrees at 10 bases. From germline, CDR1 is MNHEY and CDR2 SVGEGT. Losses at the gene ends were 0 bases for V and 2 bases for J; bases not matched to a gene: 4. The CDR3 is 16 amino acids.

This clonotype was seen more than once but under ten times. The chain recombines TRBV2 with TRBJ2-3, with D maybe TRBD1 (5 bases). Trimming took off 8 bases at V and 2 bases at J, with 14 bases between the two ends. The CDR3 length is 14 residues. Germline V gene data show CDR1 as SNHLY and CDR2 as FYNNEI. The CDR3 nucleotides read TGTGCCAGCGAGACAGCGCTTATCACAGATACGCAGTATTTT. Encoded protein: CASETALITDTQYF.

This clonotype was seen a handful of times. The J gene is TRBJ2-3, the V gene TRBV4-2, with 11 bases that match TRBD2. After removal of 4 bases from V and 4 bases from J, the junction contained 4 bases not matched to a gene. This CDR3 region has 15 residues. Germline V CDR1 and CDR2: LGHNA, YNFKEQ. The CDR3 here is CASSPLAGVSDTQYF. CDR3 in DNA: TGTGCCAGCAGCCCACTAGCGGGAGTCTCAGATACGCAGTATTTT.

In its sample, this clonotype was seen a few times. The rearrangement uses TRBV12-3 or TRBV12-4 and TRBJ2-1; 10 bases fit TRBD2. CDR3 length: 19 amino acids. V was clipped by 5 bases and J by 0 bases; unmatched bases: 13. The CDR3 region has the DNA TGTGCCAGCAGTCCCTACAGGTCGGGACTAGCGTCCTCCTACAATGAGCAGTTCTTC. Its protein product is CASSPYRSGLASSYNEQFF.